This T cell receptor (beta chain) was observed in a study of T cell responses to AZD1222 COVID-19 vaccine. TCRdb's copy holds only in-frame clones and misses some; the assay was immunoSEQ multiplex PCR. Of about 63,000 clones in the sample, around 82% are singletons; the top ten hold 5% to 6.5%. This clonotype originated in an adult who received the AZD1222 COVID-19 vaccine. Sequencing used peripheral blood, obtained 28 days after the second AZD1222 dose.

CDR3 protein: CASSRGLFSQWYNEQFF. In DNA form, the CDR3 reads TGTGCCAGTAGTAGAGGGCTATTCTCTCAGTGGTACAATGAGCAGTTCTTC. V and J are TRBV19 and TRBJ2-1, with a tentative D call TRBD2 (5 bases). Germline V CDR1 and CDR2: LNHDA, SQIVND (reference sequence). The CDR3 consists of 17 residues. Trimming removed 4 bases at V and 4 bases at J, with 20 bases between.